The next 28 T cell receptor beta chains were all read from a single sample in a study of cytomegalovirus exposure and HLA in healthy donors. Amplification used 60 Vbeta primers and 13 Jbeta primers. Measured with immunoSEQ multiplex PCR; TCRdb has only the in-frame clones, and not every one. The sample includes tens of thousands of clones, approximately 76% of them seen just once. The specimen sequenced was PBMCs. Source of these receptors: a man aged 50-60 years in good health and CMV-seronegative.

V usage is TRBV13 and J usage is TRBJ2-7, with D maybe TRBD2 (5 bases). The germline V gene encodes CDR1 PRHDT and CDR2 FYEKMQ (reference sequence). The length of the CDR3 is 13 residues. Trimming pared 4 bases from V and 4 bases from J, leaving 11 bases between. Written as DNA, the CDR3 is TGTGCCAGCAGCTGGACTCGAGGATACGAGCAGTACTTC. This encodes CASSWTRGYEQYF.

There are a few counts of this clone. The rearrangement uses TRBV12-2 and TRBJ2-5; TRBD2, the D gene given by the table, was not confirmed from the DNA. TRBV12-2 is flagged as a pseudogene. The CDR3 loop spans 14 amino acids. For the CDR3, the DNA is TGTGCAAGTCGCTTACCGCGCTGCGGCATCACCCAGTACTTC. Translated: CASRLPRCGITQYF.

This clone has more than one count but fewer than ten. V gene TRBV2 combines with J gene TRBJ2-3; 9 bases are shared with TRBD2. The V and J ends lost 4 bases and 0 bases, in that order; junction bases with no gene match: 5. This CDR3 is 16 amino acids long. Germline loops: CDR1 SNHLY, CDR2 FYNNEI. CDR3 residues: CASSVWRGGSTDTQYF. The CDR3 nucleotides are TGTGCCAGCAGTGTCTGGCGGGGGGGAAGCACAGATACGCAGTATTTT.

V is TRBV21-1 and J is TRBJ1-5; the table's TRBD1 call for D was not verified on the DNA. TRBV21-1 is given as a pseudogene. The CDR3 length is 17 residues. The CDR3 loop is CASSKGPGTGEGQPQHF. The CDR3 DNA sequence: TGTGCCAGCAGCAAAGGTCCCGGGACAGGGGAAGGGCAGCCCCAGCATTTT.

The chain links TRBV30 to TRBJ2-7, with D perhaps matching TRBD2 (5 bases). This CDR3 contains 14 residues. V was shortened by 7 bases and J by 6 bases, with 22 bases between the two germline ends. Germline CDR1 reads GTSNPN; CDR2 reads SVGIG (reference sequence). The CDR3, as DNA: TGTGCCTCCCACCGCACTAGGCCTCTCTCCGAGCAGTACTTC. It yields the protein CASHRTRPLSEQYF.

V usage is TRBV10-3 and J usage is TRBJ1-4, with 9 positions matching TRBD1. The CDR3 is 18 residues long. V lost 5 bases to trimming and J lost 1 base; unmatched junction nucleotides: 11. Germline V gives CDR1 ENHRY, CDR2 SYGVKD. CDR3: CAISKTGGGLGTNEKLFF. CDR3 coding DNA: TGTGCCATCAGTAAGACAGGGGGAGGATTAGGAACTAATGAAAAACTGTTTTTT.

Relative to its sample, this clone is medium-sized (0.01 to 0.1%). V gene TRBV12-5 combines with J gene TRBJ1-5, with D possibly TRBD1 on 5 matching bases. CDR3 length: 14 residues. Germline CDR1 reads LGHNT; CDR2 reads FRNRAP. V shed 2 bases and J shed 5 bases, with 10 bases lying between them. The CDR3 reads CASGLMGTYQPQHF. The CDR3 region has the DNA TGTGCTAGTGGTTTGATGGGGACTTATCAGCCCCAGCATTTT.

The V and J genes are TRBV6-5 and TRBJ1-2; possible D gene TRBD1, 6 bases. The CDR3 loop spans 15 amino acids. V was trimmed by 5 bases and J by 7 bases, leaving 20 bases between them. The germline gives CDR1 MNHEY, CDR2 SVGAGI. CDR3 in amino acids: CASSLGGGRIGGYTF. DNA of the CDR3: TGTGCCAGCAGTCTGGGTGGGGGCCGCATAGGTGGCTACACCTTC.

This sequence joins TRBV6-1 and TRBJ1-6; TRBD1 is a possible D gene (5 bases). The CDR3 has 14 residues. Germline lookup yields CDR1 MNHNS and CDR2 SASEGT. Deletions cut 8 bases from V and 8 bases from J, with 16 bases between. In DNA form, the CDR3 reads TGTGCCAGCGCACGGCAGGGATCAGATTCACCCCTCCACTTT. Encoded protein: CASARQGSDSPLHF.

The J gene is TRBJ1-5, the V gene TRBV7-2; no firm D call. The ends were cut back, 1 base at V and 6 bases at J, with 10 bases in the middle. The CDR3 is made up of 14 amino acids. The germline V gene encodes CDR1 SGHTA and CDR2 FQGNSA. The CDR3 nucleotides are TGTGCCAGCAGCTTAGATCCAGGTATTCAGCCCCAGCATTTT. Translation: CASSLDPGIQPQHF.

This chain joins TRBV15 and TRBJ1-1, with a weak D call TRBD1 (5 bases). The V gene lost 0 bases and the J gene lost 3 bases, with 11 bases spanning the gap. The CDR3 is 15 amino acids. The V gene's germline CDR1 is LNHNV and CDR2 YYDKDF (reference sequence). The CDR3 sequence is CATSRDRQGYTEAFF. For the CDR3, the DNA is TGTGCCACCAGCAGAGATAGGCAGGGTTACACTGAAGCTTTCTTT.

This clone was counted between two and nine times. The chain combines TRBV28 with TRBJ1-1, with D hard to call. The CDR3 has 14 amino acids. Germline assignment: CDR1 MDHEN and CDR2 SYDVKM. Trimming pared 2 bases from V and 0 bases from J, leaving 7 bases between. CDR3 region: CASSLGLMNTEAFF. The DNA of the CDR3 is TGTGCCAGCAGTTTAGGGCTGATGAACACTGAAGCTTTCTTT.

The rearrangement links TRBV6-1 to TRBJ2-7, with TRBD2 matching 14 bases. The V segment lost 6 bases and the J segment 6 bases; nucleotides outside the gene matches: 7. Germline CDR1 is MNHNS and CDR2 is SASEGT. This CDR3 contains 15 residues. The DNA of the CDR3 is TGTGCCAGCAGAGGACTAGCGGGGGGTCCCTGCGAGCAGTACTTC. This encodes CASRGLAGGPCEQYF.

The rearrangement uses TRBV25-1 and TRBJ2-5, with TRBD1 identical over 9 bases. J gave up 4 bases and V 3 bases, and 6 bases lay outside the gene matches. The V gene's germline CDR1 is MGHDK and CDR2 SYGVNS. The CDR3 spans 15 residues. The chain's CDR3 is CASSERGQGRETQYF. In DNA form, the CDR3 reads TGTGCCAGCAGTGAGCGAGGACAGGGGCGAGAGACCCAGTACTTC.

The J gene is TRBJ2-7, the V gene TRBV30; 8 positions match TRBD1. J gave up 9 bases and V 0 bases, and 4 bases lay outside the gene matches. This CDR3 is built from 12 residues. The germline V gene encodes CDR1 GTSNPN and CDR2 SVGIG (reference sequence). This CDR3 reads CAWSVTGGGQYF. The CDR3 DNA follows: TGTGCCTGGAGTGTTACAGGGGGAGGGCAGTACTTC.

The chain has TRBV5-5 and TRBJ2-1, with 10 positions matching TRBD2. The germline V gene encodes CDR1 SGHKS and CDR2 YYEKEE (reference sequence). The CDR3 consists of 15 residues. The junction had 7 bases not matched to a gene; V was cut back by 0 bases and J by 10 bases. CDR3 amino acids: CASSLVAGGLSEQFF. In nucleotides, the CDR3 is TGTGCCAGCAGCTTGGTAGCGGGGGGCCTCTCGGAGCAGTTCTTC.

The chain's CDR3 is CASSFQGKNTEAFF. CDR3 coding DNA: TGTGCCAGCAGCTTCCAGGGGAAGAACACTGAAGCTTTCTTT. V and J are TRBV11-3 and TRBJ1-1; D might be TRBD1 (6 bases). The CDR3 covers 14 residues. CDR1 and CDR2 from the germline V gene are SGHNT and YENEEA. V was trimmed by 3 bases and J by 1 base, leaving 9 bases between them.

This clone was seen a handful of times. The chain links TRBV2 to TRBJ2-5; 7 positions agree with TRBD2. V dropped 7 bases and J dropped 6; count of bases not matched to a gene: 8. The CDR3 has 13 amino acids. Germline V CDR1 and CDR2: SNHLY, FYNNEI. As DNA, the CDR3 is TGTGCCAGCACTTCCCTGACTAGCAAGACCCAGTACTTC. Translated: CASTSLTSKTQYF.

This chain joins TRBV5-5 and TRBJ2-7; D not certain. CDR3 length equals 13 residues. V was shortened by 0 bases and J by 12 bases, with 16 bases between the two germline ends. CDR1 is SGHKS and CDR2 is YYEKEE in the germline V gene (reference sequence). The CDR3 region is CASSLGQARTPYF. CDR3 nucleotide sequence: TGTGCCAGCAGCTTGGGGCAGGCCCGTACCCCGTACTTC.

This clone was detected once. This sequence joins TRBV30 and TRBJ1-1; D call uncertain. CDR1 and CDR2 from the germline V gene are GTSNPN and SVGIG (reference sequence). The CDR3 consists of 12 residues. Trimming pared 8 bases from V and 6 bases from J, leaving 16 bases between. CDR3 amino acids: CAGGVPKAEAFF. The CDR3 DNA sequence: TGTGCCGGCGGGGTACCTAAGGCTGAAGCTTTCTTT.

The chain couples TRBV19 to TRBJ1-1; maybe TRBD1 (6 bases). CDR3 length equals 12 residues. Germline V gene data show CDR1 as LNHDA and CDR2 as SQIVND (reference sequence). V lost 8 bases and J lost 4, with 11 bases in between. The CDR3 loop is CASHRDRTEAFF. The CDR3 region has the DNA TGTGCCAGTCACAGGGATCGCACTGAAGCTTTCTTT.

The gene calls are TRBV9 and TRBJ2-7, with a tentative D call TRBD2 (6 bases). The length of the CDR3 is 15 residues. The V gene's germline CDR1 is SGDLS and CDR2 YYNGEE. V was clipped by 3 bases and J by 4 bases, with 17 bases between them. The CDR3 region has the DNA TGTGCCAGCAGCGCCATGATCGGGGGAAAATACGAGCAGTACTTC. Its protein is CASSAMIGGKYEQYF.

This clone was detected a few times. The CDR3 DNA reads TGTGCCAGCAGTACCTCACCGACATACTATGGCTACACCTTC. This sequence encodes CASSTSPTYYGYTF. The chain uses TRBV6-5 and TRBJ1-2; D is ambiguous. Germline V gene data show CDR1 as MNHEY and CDR2 as SVGAGI. This CDR3 is 14 amino acids long. Trimming took 5 bases from V and 3 from J, leaving 13 bases between them.

In regard to this clone: The sample contains more than one DNA sequence encoding this CDR3. The CDR3 nucleotides are TGCGCCAGCAGCTTGATGCTGGGGAGGGCTAACTATGGCTACACCTTC. It is translated as CASSLMLGRANYGYTF. The chain carries TRBV5-1 and TRBJ1-2; D not certain. Germline V CDR1 and CDR2: SGHRS, YFSETQ. Trimming took off 1 base at V and 0 bases at J, with 13 bases between the two ends. The CDR3 contains 16 residues. The full variable domain, with the rest looked up from reference TRBV5-1 and TRBJ1-2, is KAGVTQTPRYLIKTRGQQVTLSCSPISGHRSVSWYQQTPGQGLQFLFEYFSETQRNKGNFPGRFSGRQFSNSRSEMNVSTLELGDSALYLCASSLMLGRANYGYTFGSGTRLTVV.

This chain links TRBV6-1 with TRBJ2-1; 7 bases are a match to TRBD1. The CDR3 contains 16 residues. The J segment lost 7 bases and the V segment lost 2 bases, leaving 11 bases of the junction unmatched. Per the germline V gene, CDR1 is MNHNS and CDR2 is SASEGT. The CDR3, as DNA: TGTGCCAGCAGTGAAACCCGACAGGGATGGGGTAATGAGCAGTTCTTC. It yields the protein CASSETRQGWGNEQFF.

The V call is TRBV5-1, the J call TRBJ1-2; TRBD1 matches at 11 bases. This CDR3 has 15 residues. V lost 1 base, J lost 6 bases, and 5 bases stayed unmatched. Germline CDR1 is SGHRS and CDR2 is YFSETQ. CDR3 sequence (DNA): TGCGCCAGCAGCTTGAGGACAGGGGGCACCAATGGCTACACCTTC. Its translation is CASSLRTGGTNGYTF.

The V and J genes are TRBV29-1 and TRBJ2-2, with TRBD1 as a possible D gene (5 bases). The CDR3 sequence is 14 residues long. The V gene's germline CDR1 is SQVTM and CDR2 ANQGSEA. V was trimmed by 3 bases and J by 6 bases, leaving 14 bases between them. CDR3 nucleotide sequence: TGCAGCGTTGAGAAGTCAGGGCTTCCCGGGGAGCTGTTTTTT. Protein product: CSVEKSGLPGELFF.

This clone was seen only a few times. The V call is TRBV14, the J call TRBJ1-1, with D uncertain. The germline V gene encodes CDR1 SGHDN and CDR2 FVKESK. Trimming took off 5 bases at V and 1 base at J, with 11 bases between the two ends. The CDR3 is made up of 14 amino acids. This CDR3 reads CASSAGLRNTEAFF. For the CDR3, the DNA is TGTGCCAGCAGCGCAGGCCTGAGGAACACTGAAGCTTTCTTT.